The T cell receptor (beta chain) under discussion was sequenced for a study of CD8+CD57+ T cells in acquired aplastic anemia (dated by TCRdb to the late 2010s). In terms of the full investigation: DNA extracted from sorted CD4+ and CD8+ cells had a mean of about 3.3 ug, with a range of roughly 0.18 to 27.4 ug. General study outcomes and caveats: Fewer than 30 CD8+ CDR3 sequences were found in both patients and controls but appeared to be highly expressed in patients and within the immunodominant clones of the patients. Patients and healthy controls showed no significant difference in CD8+ Simpson's diversity (P=0.060).

Genomic DNA served as template for TCR beta VDJ combination and CDR3 sequence profiling. TCR repertoire sequencing was run on an Illumina HiSeq 2000. Per the original workflow: Repertoires were assessed using TRBV/TRBJ rearrangement plots, CDR3 size and DJ length profiles, and Simpson's diversity index. The immunodominant clone was defined as the most abundant DNA sequence in deep sequencing data. CDR3 amino acid sequences were screened for sharing across subjects and compared with published repertoires and the VDJdb database. TCRdb trimmed the raw reads at Q25, called clones with MiXCR and kept productive beta chains. Rows with one shared CDR3 protein collapse into an entry with the most common genes and DNA. These V and J calls derive from TCRdb rather than the authors' analysis. This sample lists a few hundred thousand distinct CDR3 sequences; approximately 55% were detected once. The biggest ten clones account for around 7.6% of the sample.

V is cut back by 5 bases and J by 3 bases, with 13 bases in the junction unmatched. From the cysteine up to the phenylalanine, the CDR3 has a length of 17 residues. The entry retains the CDR3 DNA only, 51 bases that are in frame from base 1. For CDR1 and CDR2, the germline V gene (reference sequence) lists SEHNR and FQNEAQ. Regarding this clonotype: Its specific antigen is unknown. Base qualities are missing; no much larger clone stands one base away.

In the study, sorted CD4+ and CD8+ blood T cells from patients with severe aplastic anemia and from healthy subjects underwent deep sequencing of TCR repertoires. Ficoll-Paque density gradient centrifugation was used to isolate peripheral blood mononuclear cells. Before DNA extraction, CD4+ and CD8+ T cells were sorted with FACS or magnetic beads. The sequence derives from a human donor with severe aplastic anemia or a healthy control (not recorded which). What was sequenced was sorted CD4+, CD8+, or CD8+CD57+ T cells (not recorded which) from PBMCs. The rearranged segments are TRBV7-9 and TRBJ1-5; 7 nucleotides in the junction match TRBD1. The CDR3 region has the sequence CASSIYRTGSDNQPQHF. The sequenced DNA is TGTGCCAGCAGCATTTATCGGACAGGTTCCGACAATCAGCCCCAGCATTTT.